A single sample gave rise to the 30 T cell receptor beta chains below, sequenced in a study of T cells expressing NK-cell markers. From the 5' RACE reads, TCRdb lists one entry per CDR3 protein and no DNA. The sample's table shows approximately 420,000 distinct CDR3 sequences. Sequenced material: blood T cells: a sorted CD56 or NKG2C T cell subset, CD4+ or CD8+ T cells, or bulk PBMC T cells (not recorded which). All receptors derive from a woman in her fifties or sixties in good health.

CDR3 sequence: CSARRQGAAEAFF. The rearrangement joins TRBV20-1 to TRBJ1-1; the D call from TCRdb, TRBD1, cannot be confirmed without DNA. CDR1 DFQATT and CDR2 SNEGSKA come from the germline V gene (reference sequence). This CDR3 has 13 residues.

The rearrangement uses TRBV5-1 and TRBJ1-3. The CDR3 spans 14 residues. From germline, CDR1 is SGHRS and CDR2 YFSETQ. CDR3 sequence reads: CASRFEISGNTIYF.

V gene TRBV10-3 combines with J gene TRBJ2-3; TCRdb's D call, TRBD1, is unchecked because there is no DNA. Germline V lookup: CDR1 ENHRY, CDR2 SYGVKD. The length of the CDR3 is 14 residues. The CDR3 here is CATLAADSTDTQYF.

This sequence joins TRBV20-1 and TRBJ2-1; the D gene TCRdb calls, TRBD2, cannot be checked with no DNA. The CDR3 sequence is 15 residues long. Per germline, CDR1 DFQATT and CDR2 SNEGSKA (reference sequence). The CDR3 here is CSARPFRDWHNEQFF.

The chain joins TRBV12-3 or TRBV12-4 to TRBJ2-7; TCRdb's assignment of TRBD1 cannot be checked, as there is no DNA. The CDR3 covers 15 residues. The CDR3: CASSKGTGGIYEQYF.

V gene TRBV2 combines with J gene TRBJ2-1; TCRdb calls TRBD2, which cannot be checked without DNA. CDR3 length: 14 amino acids. Germline lookup yields CDR1 SNHLY and CDR2 FYNNEI. CDR3 loop: CASLLDQAYNEQFF.

The rearrangement joins TRBV11-2 to TRBJ2-5; lacking DNA, the TRBD1 call made by TCRdb goes unchecked. CDR1 is SGHAT, CDR2 FQNNGV, per germline. The CDR3 length is 14 residues. This chain's CDR3 is CASSLDRSPETQYF. Full variable domain (outside the CDR3, taken from reference TRBV11-2 and TRBJ2-5): EAGVAQSPRYKIIEKRQSVAFWCNPISGHATLYWYQQILGQGPKLLIQFQNNGVVDDSQLPKDRFSAERLKGVDSTLKIQPAKLEDSAVYLCASSLDRSPETQYFGPGTRLLVL.

This rearrangement joins TRBV4-2 to TRBJ2-3. Germline CDR1 is LGHNA and CDR2 is YNFKEQ. The CDR3 consists of 17 residues. CDR3 loop: CASSQALLAASTDTQYF.

This sequence joins TRBV20-1 and TRBJ2-3; as DNA is missing, the TRBD2 call by TCRdb cannot be tested. CDR3 size: 14 residues. CDR1 DFQATT and CDR2 SNEGSKA come from the germline V gene (reference sequence). The CDR3 loop is CSAHTGGSTDTQYF.

This chain connects TRBV20-1 to TRBJ2-6; absent DNA, TCRdb's TRBD1 call cannot be checked. The length of the CDR3 is 17 residues. CDR1 DFQATT and CDR2 SNEGSKA come from the germline V gene (reference sequence). The CDR3 loop reads CSADRTGGLPGANVLTF.

The chain combines TRBV10-3 with TRBJ1-1; no DNA is available, so the TRBD1 call from TCRdb remains unchecked. The CDR3 consists of 14 residues. Per the germline V gene, CDR1 is ENHRY and CDR2 is SYGVKD. The CDR3 loop reads CAIGGGTGAAEAFF.

V and J are TRBV29-1 and TRBJ2-1; TCRdb designates TRBD2, a call that cannot be tested without DNA. The CDR3 sequence is 19 residues long. The germline V gene has CDR1 SQVTM and CDR2 ANQGSEA. This CDR3 is CSVEVRSLTRSGPLNEQFF.

The chain combines TRBV5-1 with TRBJ1-1; with no DNA, the TCRdb D assignment of TRBD1 cannot be verified. The CDR3 extends over 16 amino acids. Germline V lookup: CDR1 SGHRS, CDR2 YFSETQ. CDR3 sequence reads: CASSFGTKDMNTEAFF.

The chain carries TRBV5-1 and TRBJ1-1. Germline assignment: CDR1 SGHRS and CDR2 YFSETQ. This CDR3 contains 14 residues. The CDR3 is CASSPRSGSTEAFF.

This chain connects TRBV29-1 to TRBJ2-3; TCRdb proposes TRBD2, but this gene call is untestable without DNA. This CDR3 region has 15 residues. Germline V gene data show CDR1 as SQVTM and CDR2 as ANQGSEA. The CDR3 sequence: CSVDPSGGAVDTQYF.

This chain uses TRBV12-5 with TRBJ2-4; the TRBD2 assignment by TCRdb is unverifiable without DNA. The CDR3 is 15 residues long. CDR1 is LGHNT, CDR2 FRNRAP, per germline. CDR3 sequence reads: CASGKIAAGKNIQYF.

The chain links TRBV28 to TRBJ2-5; checking the TCRdb D call of TRBD1 is not possible without DNA. CDR1 MDHEN and CDR2 SYDVKM come from the germline V gene. The CDR3 length is 14 residues. CDR3 protein: CASTAGQLLETQYF.

The V call is TRBV5-6, the J call TRBJ1-5; the D call from TCRdb, TRBD1, cannot be confirmed without DNA. Germline values: CDR1 SGHDT, CDR2 YYEEEE. CDR3 length: 12 residues. CDR3 in amino acids: CASSLRAQPQHF.

The genes are TRBV4-1 and TRBJ2-5; TCRdb picks TRBD2, but there is no DNA to check that call. Per the germline V gene, CDR1 is MGHRA and CDR2 is YSYEKL. The CDR3 covers 13 residues. The CDR3 loop reads CASSQAGVETQYF.

J is TRBJ2-5 and V is TRBV2; lacking DNA, the TRBD2 call made by TCRdb goes unchecked. CDR3 length: 14 amino acids. From germline, CDR1 is SNHLY and CDR2 FYNNEI. The CDR3 reads CASKGLPGGETQYF.

J is TRBJ2-1 and V is TRBV3-1; with no DNA, the TCRdb D assignment of TRBD1 cannot be verified. Germline CDR1 is LGHDT and CDR2 is YNNKEL (reference sequence). This CDR3 spans 16 amino acids. The CDR3: CASSHSDRGEYNEQFF.

The chain combines TRBV20-1 with TRBJ2-2; absent DNA, TCRdb's TRBD2 call cannot be checked. CDR1 and CDR2 from the germline V gene are DFQATT and SNEGSKA (reference sequence). The CDR3 totals 11 residues. The CDR3 loop reads CLAGGRGELFF.

This chain links TRBV12-3 or TRBV12-4 with TRBJ1-2; absent DNA, TCRdb's TRBD1 call cannot be checked. The CDR3 covers 14 residues. The CDR3 here is CASSRDRGLSGYTF.

The rearrangement joins TRBV29-1 to TRBJ2-7; TCRdb's D gene call, TRBD1, goes unchecked for lack of DNA. The germline gives CDR1 SQVTM, CDR2 ANQGSEA. This CDR3 has 14 residues. CDR3 amino acids: CSVDPDGPGNEQYF.

The rearrangement links TRBV25-1 to TRBJ2-3; TCRdb lists TRBD2, though no DNA is available to test this call. The CDR3 extends over 17 amino acids. Germline V CDR1 and CDR2: MGHDK, SYGVNS. CDR3 in amino acids: CASSEYPSGRATDTQYF.

This rearrangement joins TRBV30 to TRBJ2-5. Germline lookup yields CDR1 GTSNPN and CDR2 SVGIG (reference sequence). There are 13 residues in the CDR3. The CDR3 is CAWSVSLGETQYF.

The V call is TRBV10-3, the J call TRBJ2-1; TCRdb returns TRBD1, unconfirmable since there is no DNA. Germline CDR1 ENHRY, CDR2 SYGVKD. The CDR3 is made up of 14 amino acids. The CDR3 region is CAISQFSGTDEQFF.

The chain combines TRBV14 with TRBJ1-6; the TCRdb call, TRBD1, lacks DNA for checking. Germline V gene lookup returns CDR1 SGHDN and CDR2 FVKESK. The CDR3 has 17 amino acids. This CDR3 reads CASSQEDYNRELSPLHF.

J is TRBJ2-1 and V is TRBV5-6; TCRdb outputs TRBD1, but without DNA this stays unchecked. The CDR3 consists of 17 residues. In germline, CDR1 is SGHDT, CDR2 YYEEEE. CDR3 sequence: CASSSTGQSSSYNEQFF.

The CDR3 region is CASSVVPGANVLTF. V usage is TRBV9 and J usage is TRBJ2-6. The CDR3 loop spans 14 amino acids. Per the germline V gene, CDR1 is SGDLS and CDR2 is YYNGEE.